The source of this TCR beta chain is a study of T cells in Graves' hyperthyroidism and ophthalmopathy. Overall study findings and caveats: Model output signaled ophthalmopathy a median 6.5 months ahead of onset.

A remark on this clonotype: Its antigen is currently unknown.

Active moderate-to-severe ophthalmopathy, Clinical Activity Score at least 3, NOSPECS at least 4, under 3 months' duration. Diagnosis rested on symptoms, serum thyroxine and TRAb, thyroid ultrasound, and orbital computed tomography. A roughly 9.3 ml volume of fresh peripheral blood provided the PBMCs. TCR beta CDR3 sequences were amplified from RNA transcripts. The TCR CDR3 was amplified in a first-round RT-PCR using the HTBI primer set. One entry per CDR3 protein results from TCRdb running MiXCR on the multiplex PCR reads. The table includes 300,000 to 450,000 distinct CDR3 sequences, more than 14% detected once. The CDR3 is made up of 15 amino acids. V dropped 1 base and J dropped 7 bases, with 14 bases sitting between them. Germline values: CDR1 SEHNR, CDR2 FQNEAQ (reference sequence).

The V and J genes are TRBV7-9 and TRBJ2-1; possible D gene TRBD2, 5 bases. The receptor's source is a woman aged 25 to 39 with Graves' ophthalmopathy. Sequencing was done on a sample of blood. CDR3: CASSLGTPRGNEQFF. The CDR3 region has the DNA TGTGCCAGCAGCTTAGGGACTCCCCGCGGAAATGAGCAGTTCTTC.